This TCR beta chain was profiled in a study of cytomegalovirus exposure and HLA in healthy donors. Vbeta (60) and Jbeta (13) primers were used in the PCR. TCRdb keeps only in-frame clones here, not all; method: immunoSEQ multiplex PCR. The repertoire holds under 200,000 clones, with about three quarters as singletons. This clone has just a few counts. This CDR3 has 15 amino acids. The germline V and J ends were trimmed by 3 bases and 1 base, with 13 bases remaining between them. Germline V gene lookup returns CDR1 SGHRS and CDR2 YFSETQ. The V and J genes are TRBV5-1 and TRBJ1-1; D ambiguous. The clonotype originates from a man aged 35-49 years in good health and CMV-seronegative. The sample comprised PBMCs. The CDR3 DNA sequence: TGCGCCAGCAGCTGGACGGGAAACCCGAACACTGAAGCTTTCTTT. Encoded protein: CASSWTGNPNTEAFF.